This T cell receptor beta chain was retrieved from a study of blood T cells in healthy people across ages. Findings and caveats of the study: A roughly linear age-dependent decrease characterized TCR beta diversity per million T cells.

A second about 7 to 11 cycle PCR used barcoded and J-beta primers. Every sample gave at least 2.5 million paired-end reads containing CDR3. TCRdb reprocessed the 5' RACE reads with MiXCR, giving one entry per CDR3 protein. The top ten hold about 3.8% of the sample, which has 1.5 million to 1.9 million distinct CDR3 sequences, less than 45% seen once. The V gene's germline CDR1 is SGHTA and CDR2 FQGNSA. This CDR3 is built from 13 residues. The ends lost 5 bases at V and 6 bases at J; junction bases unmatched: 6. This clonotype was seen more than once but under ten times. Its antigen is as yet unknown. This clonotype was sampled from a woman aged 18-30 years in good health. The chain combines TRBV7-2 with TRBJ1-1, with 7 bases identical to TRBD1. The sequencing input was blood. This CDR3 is CASSITGQPEAFF. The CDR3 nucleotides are TGTGCCAGCAGCATAACGGGACAGCCTGAAGCTTTCTTT.